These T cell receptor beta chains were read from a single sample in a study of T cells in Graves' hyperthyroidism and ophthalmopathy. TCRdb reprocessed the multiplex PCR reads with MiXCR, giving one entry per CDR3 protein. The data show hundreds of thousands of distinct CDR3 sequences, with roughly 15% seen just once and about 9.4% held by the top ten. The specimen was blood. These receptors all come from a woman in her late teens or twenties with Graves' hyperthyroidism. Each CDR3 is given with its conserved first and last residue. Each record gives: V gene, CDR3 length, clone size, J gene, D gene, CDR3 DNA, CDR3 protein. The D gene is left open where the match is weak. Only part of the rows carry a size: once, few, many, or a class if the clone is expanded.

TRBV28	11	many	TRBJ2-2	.	TGTGCCAGCAGTGCAACCGGGGAGCTGTTTTTT	CASSATGELFF
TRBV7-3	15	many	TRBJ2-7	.	TGTGCCAGCAGCTTAGGTGGGGGCCGAGAGGACGAGCAGTACTTC	CASSLGGGREDEQYF
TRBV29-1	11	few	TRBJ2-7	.	TGCAGCGCCGAAGAGTATGACGAGCAGTACTTC	CSAEEYDEQYF
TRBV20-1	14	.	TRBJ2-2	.	TGCAGTGCCAGACCGGGCCCCAACGGCGGGGAGCTGTTTTTT	CSARPGPNGGELFF
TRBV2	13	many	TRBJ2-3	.	TGTGCCAGCAGCCCGATACCGGCAGATACGCAGTATTTT	CASSPIPADTQYF
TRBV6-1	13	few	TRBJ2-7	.	TGTGCCAGCAGCCGGGACCGCCGGGACGAGCAGTACTTC	CASSRDRRDEQYF
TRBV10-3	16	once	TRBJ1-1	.	TGTGCCATCAGGCAAAATGAGGGGCAGGGTCACACTGAAGCTTTCTTT	CAIRQNEGQGHTEAFF
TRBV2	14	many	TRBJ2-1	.	TGTGCCAGCAGTGAAAGGCTAGCGAGCAATGAGCAGTTCTTC	CASSERLASNEQFF
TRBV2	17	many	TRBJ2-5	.	TGTGCCAGCAGTGAAGTCCGGGGATTGGGTGCCCAAGAGACCCAGTACTTC	CASSEVRGLGAQETQYF
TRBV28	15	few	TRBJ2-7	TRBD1	TGTGCCAGCACCTCGACAGGGGGCGACTCCTACGAGCAGTACTTC	CASTSTGGDSYEQYF
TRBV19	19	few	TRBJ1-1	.	TGTGCCAGTAGTACCCTAACCTGGGGGGCCAAGGGGAAGAACACTGAAGCTTTCTTT	CASSTLTWGAKGKNTEAFF
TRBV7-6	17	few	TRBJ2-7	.	TGTGCCAGCAGCTTAGAAGTCCTGAGAGCGGCCACCTACGAGCAGTACTTC	CASSLEVLRAATYEQYF
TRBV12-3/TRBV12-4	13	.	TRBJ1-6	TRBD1	TGTGCCAGCAGTACAGGGGGCGAATCACCCCTCCACTTT	CASSTGGESPLHF
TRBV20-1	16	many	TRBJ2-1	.	TGCAGTGCTAGAGTAGGAAGGCAGGGGAGGTACAATGAGCAGTTCTTC	CSARVGRQGRYNEQFF
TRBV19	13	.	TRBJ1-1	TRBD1	TGTGCCAGTAGGATTGACAGGGGTGCTGAAGCTTTCTTT	CASRIDRGAEAFF
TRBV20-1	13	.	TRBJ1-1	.	TGCAGTGCTATAGGAACCCAGAACACTGAAGCTTTCTTT	CSAIGTQNTEAFF
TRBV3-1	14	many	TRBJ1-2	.	TGTGCCAGCAGCCAACGCGGTGTTCCCGCTGGCTACACCTTC	CASSQRGVPAGYTF
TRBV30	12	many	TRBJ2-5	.	TGTGCCTGGAGTGTCAGGAGGGAGACCCAGTACTTC	CAWSVRRETQYF
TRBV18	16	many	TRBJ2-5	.	TGTGCCAGCTCACCTCAGCTCGGGGGAGAACAGGAGACCCAGTACTTC	CASSPQLGGEQETQYF
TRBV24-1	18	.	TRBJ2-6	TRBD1	TGTGCCACCAGTGTCGGGACAGGGTTTATCTCTGGGGCCAACGTCCTGACTTTC	CATSVGTGFISGANVLTF
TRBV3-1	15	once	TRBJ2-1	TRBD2	TGTGCCAGCAGCCAAGAAGGACTAGCGGTCAATGAGCAGTTCTTC	CASSQEGLAVNEQFF
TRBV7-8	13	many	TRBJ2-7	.	TGTGCCAGCAGCATCGACAGCTTAGGCGAGCAGTACTTC	CASSIDSLGEQYF
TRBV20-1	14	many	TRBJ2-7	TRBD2	TGCAGTGCTAGAAAGGGACTAGCGACGTACGAGCAGTACTTC	CSARKGLATYEQYF
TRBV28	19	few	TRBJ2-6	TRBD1	TGTGCCAGCAAAGAAAGCTCTTGGGACAGGGGATCTGGGGCCAACGTCCTGACTTTC	CASKESSWDRGSGANVLTF
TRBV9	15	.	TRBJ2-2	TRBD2	TGTGCCAGCAGCGTGACTAGCGGGAGTTCCGGGGAGCTGTTTTTT	CASSVTSGSSGELFF
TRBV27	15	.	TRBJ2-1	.	TGTGCCAGCAGTTTGGCGGGCCCAATCTACAATGAGCAGTTCTTC	CASSLAGPIYNEQFF
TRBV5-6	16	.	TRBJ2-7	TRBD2	TGTGCCAGCAGCTTGAAGACTAGCGGGAGTAGGAACGAGCAGTACTTC	CASSLKTSGSRNEQYF
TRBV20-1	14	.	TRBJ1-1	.	TGCAGTGCTAGAACCCTCCAGGGGAACACTGAAGCTTTCTTT	CSARTLQGNTEAFF
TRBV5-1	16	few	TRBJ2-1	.	TGCGCCAGCAGCTGGCCAACAGGGCGCTCCTACAATGAGCAGTTCTTC	CASSWPTGRSYNEQFF